This paragraph covers one T cell receptor beta chain sequence. This CDR3 is built from 14 residues. Germline CDR1 and CDR2: LNHDA and SQIVND (reference sequence). The V end lost 2 bases, the J end lost 6 bases, and 13 bases lay between the germline ends. The sample originates from a study of OX40 agonist ivuxolimab in advanced cancers. Clones were read by immunoSEQ multiplex PCR, and TCRdb kept only the in-frame ones, dropping some. The table includes around 50,000 clones, approximately 90% detected once. The V and J genes are TRBV19 and TRBJ1-2, with D hard to call. Source: CD4+ or CD8+ T cells sorted from blood, taken in a trial of the OX40 agonist ivuxolimab. This sequence was found in an adult with an advanced solid tumor such as melanoma, head and neck, liver or kidney cancer. CDR3 sequence: CASSIPSEGNGYTF. CDR3 sequence (DNA): TGTGCCAGTAGTATACCCTCCGAAGGGAATGGCTACACCTTC.